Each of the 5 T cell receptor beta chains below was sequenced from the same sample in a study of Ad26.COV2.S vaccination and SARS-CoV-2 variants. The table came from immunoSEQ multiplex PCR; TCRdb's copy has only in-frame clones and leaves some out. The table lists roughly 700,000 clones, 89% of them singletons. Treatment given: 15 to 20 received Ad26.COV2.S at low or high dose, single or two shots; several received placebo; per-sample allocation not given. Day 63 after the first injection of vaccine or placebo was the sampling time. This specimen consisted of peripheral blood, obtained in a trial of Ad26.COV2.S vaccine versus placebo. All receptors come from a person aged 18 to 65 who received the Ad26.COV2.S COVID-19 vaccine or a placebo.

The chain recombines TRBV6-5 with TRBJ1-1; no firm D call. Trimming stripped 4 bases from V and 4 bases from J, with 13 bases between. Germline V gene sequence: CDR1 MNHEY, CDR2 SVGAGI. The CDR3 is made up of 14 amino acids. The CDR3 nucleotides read TGTGCCAGCAGTTCCCTTCGACGGACCACTGAAGCTTTCTTT. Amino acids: CASSSLRRTTEAFF.

The DNA of the CDR3 is TGTGCCAGTAGTATAATGACGAACACTGAAGCTTTCTTT. This encodes CASSIMTNTEAFF. This chain connects TRBV19 to TRBJ1-1; D remains ambiguous. The germline V and J ends were trimmed by 2 bases and 1 base, with 5 bases remaining between them. CDR3 size: 13 residues. Germline CDR1 and CDR2: LNHDA and SQIVND (reference sequence).

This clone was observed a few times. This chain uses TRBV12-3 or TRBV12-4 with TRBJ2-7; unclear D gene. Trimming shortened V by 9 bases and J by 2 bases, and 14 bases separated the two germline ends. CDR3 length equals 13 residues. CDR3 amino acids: CASLKKPAYEQYF. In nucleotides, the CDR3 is TGTGCCAGTCTCAAGAAGCCCGCCTACGAGCAGTACTTC.

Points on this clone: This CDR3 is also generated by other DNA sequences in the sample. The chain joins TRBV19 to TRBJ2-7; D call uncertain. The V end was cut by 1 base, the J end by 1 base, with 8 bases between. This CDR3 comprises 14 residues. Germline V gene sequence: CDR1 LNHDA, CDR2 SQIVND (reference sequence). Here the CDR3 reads CASSIGQNSYEQYF. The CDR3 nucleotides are TGTGCCAGTAGTATAGGACAAAATTCCTACGAGCAGTACTTC.

CDR3 nucleotides: TGTGCCAGCAGCGTAACAGGGACCGGAAACACCATATATTTT. Residues: CASSVTGTGNTIYF. This chain connects TRBV9 to TRBJ1-3; possibly TRBD1 for D (6 bases). CDR1 is SGDLS, CDR2 YYNGEE, per germline. This CDR3 spans 14 amino acids. V was cut by 1 base and J by 4 bases, with 9 bases left in between.